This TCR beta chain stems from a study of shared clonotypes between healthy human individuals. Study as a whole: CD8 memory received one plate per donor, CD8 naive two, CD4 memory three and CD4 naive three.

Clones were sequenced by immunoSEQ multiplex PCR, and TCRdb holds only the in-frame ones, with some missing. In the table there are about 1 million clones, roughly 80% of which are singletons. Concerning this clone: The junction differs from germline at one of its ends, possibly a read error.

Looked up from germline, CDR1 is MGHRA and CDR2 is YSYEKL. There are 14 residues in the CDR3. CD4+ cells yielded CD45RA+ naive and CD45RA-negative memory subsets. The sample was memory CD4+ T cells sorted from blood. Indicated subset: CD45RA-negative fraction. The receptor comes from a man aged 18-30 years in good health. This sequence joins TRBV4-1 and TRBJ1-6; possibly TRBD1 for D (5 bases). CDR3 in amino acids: CASSQDLTIRDRRF. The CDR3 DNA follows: TGCGCCAGCAGCCAAGATCTTACCATCCGGGACCGCCGCTTT.